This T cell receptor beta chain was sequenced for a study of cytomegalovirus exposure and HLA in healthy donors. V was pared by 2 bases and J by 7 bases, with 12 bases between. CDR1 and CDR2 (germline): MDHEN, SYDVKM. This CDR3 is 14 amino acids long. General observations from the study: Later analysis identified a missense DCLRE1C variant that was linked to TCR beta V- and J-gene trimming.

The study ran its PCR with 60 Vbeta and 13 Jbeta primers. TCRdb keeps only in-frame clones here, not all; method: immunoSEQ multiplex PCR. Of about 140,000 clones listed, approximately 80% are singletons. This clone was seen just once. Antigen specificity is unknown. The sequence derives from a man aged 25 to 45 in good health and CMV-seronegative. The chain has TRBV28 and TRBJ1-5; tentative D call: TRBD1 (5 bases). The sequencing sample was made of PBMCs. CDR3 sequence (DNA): TGTGCCAGCAGTTTAATAGGGGCTTCGCAGCCCCAGCATTTT. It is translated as CASSLIGASQPQHF.